Listed below are T cell receptor beta chains from one sample, sequenced in a study of identical twins. TCRdb re-called the 5' RACE reads with MiXCR, one entry per CDR3 protein. The sample yields fewer than 500,000 distinct CDR3 sequences, 14% seen once. These data were also reused for a study on yellow fever vaccine responses in identical twins.

The sample consisted of CD4+ T cells sorted from blood. All receptors come from a woman aged 18-29 years in good health. Each CDR3 is given with its conserved first and last residue. The order of the fields is clone size, D gene, V gene, J gene, CDR3 DNA, CDR3 protein. D genes are given only for firm matches. Size is omitted from some rows. Given values are once, few, many or a class for expanded clones.

clone size: few
D gene: TRBD1
V gene: TRBV3-1
J gene: TRBJ1-5
CDR3 DNA: TGTGCCAGCAGCCTATCAGGGACAGGGGTACATCAGCCCCAGCATTTT
CDR3 protein: CASSLSGTGVHQPQHF

clone size: .
D gene: .
V gene: TRBV7-2
J gene: TRBJ2-3
CDR3 DNA: TGTGCCAGCAGCTTAGTGCCATTCTCTAGCACAGATACGCAGTATTTT
CDR3 protein: CASSLVPFSSTDTQYF

clone size: many
D gene: TRBD2
V gene: TRBV20-1
J gene: TRBJ2-1
CDR3 DNA: TGCAGTGCTCAAGCGGGAGGCCTAGGGGAGCAGTTCTTC
CDR3 protein: CSAQAGGLGEQFF

clone size: few
D gene: .
V gene: TRBV9
J gene: TRBJ2-5
CDR3 DNA: TGTGCCAGCAGCGTAGGCGGGGTGGGTGTAGAGACCCAGTACTTC
CDR3 protein: CASSVGGVGVETQYF

clone size: many
D gene: TRBD1
V gene: TRBV7-9
J gene: TRBJ1-5
CDR3 DNA: TGTGCCAGCAGCGACAGGGACAATCAGCCCCAGCATTTT
CDR3 protein: CASSDRDNQPQHF

clone size: .
D gene: TRBD1
V gene: TRBV28
J gene: TRBJ1-2
CDR3 DNA: TGTGCCAGCAGTTCTGTGACAGGGAACGGCTACACCTTC
CDR3 protein: CASSSVTGNGYTF

clone size: .
D gene: TRBD1
V gene: TRBV5-1
J gene: TRBJ2-2
CDR3 DNA: TGCGCCAGCAGCTTAGACAGGGTCGGCACCGGGGAGCTGTTTTTT
CDR3 protein: CASSLDRVGTGELFF

clone size: many
D gene: .
V gene: TRBV20-1
J gene: TRBJ1-1
CDR3 DNA: TGCAGTGCTGGGGGTCGGCTTCAGGGCACTGAAGCTTTCTTT
CDR3 protein: CSAGGRLQGTEAFF

clone size: few
D gene: .
V gene: TRBV12-3/TRBV12-4
J gene: TRBJ1-1
CDR3 DNA: TGTGCCAGCAGTTTGAGGCTGACCGACACTGAAGCTTTCTTT
CDR3 protein: CASSLRLTDTEAFF

clone size: .
D gene: .
V gene: TRBV6-5
J gene: TRBJ1-1
CDR3 DNA: TGTGCCAGCAGTTACTCACGGGCCATGAACACTGAAGCTTTCTTT
CDR3 protein: CASSYSRAMNTEAFF

clone size: few
D gene: .
V gene: TRBV5-1
J gene: TRBJ2-7
CDR3 DNA: TGCGCCAGCAGCTTGGCGGCAGGAGCCTCCTACGAGCAGTACTTC
CDR3 protein: CASSLAAGASYEQYF

clone size: many
D gene: .
V gene: TRBV4-3
J gene: TRBJ2-3
CDR3 DNA: TGCGCCAGCAGCCAAAGGGACACAGATACGCAGTATTTT
CDR3 protein: CASSQRDTDTQYF

clone size: .
D gene: TRBD2
V gene: TRBV5-1
J gene: TRBJ2-1
CDR3 DNA: TGCGCCAGCAGCCTGGCGGGACTAGCGGGAGACAATGAGCAGTTCTTC
CDR3 protein: CASSLAGLAGDNEQFF

clone size: .
D gene: TRBD1
V gene: TRBV23-1
J gene: TRBJ2-3
CDR3 DNA: TGCGCCAGAGGACAGGGGAAGGTGACAGATACGCAGTATTTT
CDR3 protein: CARGQGKVTDTQYF

clone size: few
D gene: .
V gene: TRBV7-8
J gene: TRBJ1-1
CDR3 DNA: TGTGCCAGCAGCTCCGGCCTAGGTGTAAACACTGAAGCTTTCTTT
CDR3 protein: CASSSGLGVNTEAFF

clone size: .
D gene: .
V gene: TRBV20-1
J gene: TRBJ1-5
CDR3 DNA: TGCAGTGCTAGATCTCGCAGCAATCAGCCCCAGCATTTT
CDR3 protein: CSARSRSNQPQHF

clone size: .
D gene: .
V gene: TRBV27
J gene: TRBJ2-2
CDR3 DNA: TGTGCCAGCAGTCCTCCTTACACCGGGGAGCTGTTTTTT
CDR3 protein: CASSPPYTGELFF

clone size: .
D gene: TRBD2
V gene: TRBV3-1
J gene: TRBJ2-1
CDR3 DNA: TGTGCCAGCAGCCAACTAGCGGATGAGCAGTTCTTC
CDR3 protein: CASSQLADEQFF

clone size: .
D gene: .
V gene: TRBV20-1
J gene: TRBJ1-1
CDR3 DNA: TGCAGTGCTAGAGTTTCGGTGGCGAACACTGAAGCTTTCTTT
CDR3 protein: CSARVSVANTEAFF

clone size: many
D gene: .
V gene: TRBV28
J gene: TRBJ2-7
CDR3 DNA: TGTGCCAGCAGAAAAGGGACGGAAATCTACGAGCAGTACTTC
CDR3 protein: CASRKGTEIYEQYF

clone size: few
D gene: TRBD1
V gene: TRBV20-1
J gene: TRBJ2-7
CDR3 DNA: TGCAGTGCTAGGCCGGGACAGCTCTACGAGCAGTACTTC
CDR3 protein: CSARPGQLYEQYF

clone size: .
D gene: .
V gene: TRBV14
J gene: TRBJ1-6
CDR3 DNA: TGTGCCAGCAGCCAGCGGGCTAATTCACCCCTCCACTTT
CDR3 protein: CASSQRANSPLHF

clone size: few
D gene: .
V gene: TRBV29-1
J gene: TRBJ2-7
CDR3 DNA: TGCAGCGTTGAAGGCTCAGGGTATGAGCAGTACTTC
CDR3 protein: CSVEGSGYEQYF

clone size: few
D gene: TRBD2
V gene: TRBV4-2
J gene: TRBJ2-3
CDR3 DNA: TGTGCCAGCAGCCAAGATGGGGGGGGACTAGCTTACGATACGCAGTATTTT
CDR3 protein: CASSQDGGGLAYDTQYF

clone size: .
D gene: TRBD2
V gene: TRBV20-1
J gene: TRBJ2-1
CDR3 DNA: TGCAGTGCTAGAGGGTCGGGTGGGGGACTAACCAACAATGAGCAGTTCTTC
CDR3 protein: CSARGSGGGLTNNEQFF

clone size: .
D gene: .
V gene: TRBV4-2
J gene: TRBJ2-7
CDR3 DNA: TGTGCCAGCAGCGCACACCTCCGGTACCGCGAGCAGTACTTC
CDR3 protein: CASSAHLRYREQYF

clone size: .
D gene: TRBD1
V gene: TRBV6-1
J gene: TRBJ1-5
CDR3 DNA: TGTGCCAGCAGGGCAGGGGGTAGCAATCAGCCCCAGCATTTT
CDR3 protein: CASRAGGSNQPQHF

clone size: few
D gene: TRBD2
V gene: TRBV6-2/TRBV6-3
J gene: TRBJ2-7
CDR3 DNA: TGTGCCAGCCTTCTAACTAGCGGGAGTTACGAGCAGTACTTC
CDR3 protein: CASLLTSGSYEQYF

clone size: .
D gene: .
V gene: TRBV5-1
J gene: TRBJ2-2
CDR3 DNA: TGCGCCAGCAGCTTGTATGGGAATGGGAACACCGGGGAGCTGTTTTTT
CDR3 protein: CASSLYGNGNTGELFF

clone size: .
D gene: .
V gene: TRBV3-1
J gene: TRBJ1-1
CDR3 DNA: TGTGCCAGCAGCCCCGGCGGGTTTACTGAAGCTTTCTTT
CDR3 protein: CASSPGGFTEAFF

clone size: few
D gene: .
V gene: TRBV20-1
J gene: TRBJ2-5
CDR3 DNA: TGCAGTGCTAGAGTCCCGTCTAGCGTGAAGGCCCAGTACTTC
CDR3 protein: CSARVPSSVKAQYF

clone size: few
D gene: .
V gene: TRBV19
J gene: TRBJ2-2
CDR3 DNA: TGTGCCAGTAGTATCTGGGGGCAAGGGTCCGGGGAGCTGTTTTTT
CDR3 protein: CASSIWGQGSGELFF

clone size: few
D gene: TRBD2
V gene: TRBV25-1
J gene: TRBJ2-5
CDR3 DNA: TGTGCCAGCAGCCGCCCCGGGACTAGCGAAGAGACCCAGTACTTC
CDR3 protein: CASSRPGTSEETQYF

clone size: .
D gene: .
V gene: TRBV6-2/TRBV6-3
J gene: TRBJ2-7
CDR3 DNA: TGTGCCAGCAACCCCCTGAGGGGTGCCGGACGGGTATTCTACGAGCAGTACTTC
CDR3 protein: CASNPLRGAGRVFYEQYF

clone size: few
D gene: .
V gene: TRBV5-1
J gene: TRBJ2-2
CDR3 DNA: TGCGCCAGCAGCTTGGTCGGGGGGCAACCCACCGGGGAGCTGTTTTTT
CDR3 protein: CASSLVGGQPTGELFF